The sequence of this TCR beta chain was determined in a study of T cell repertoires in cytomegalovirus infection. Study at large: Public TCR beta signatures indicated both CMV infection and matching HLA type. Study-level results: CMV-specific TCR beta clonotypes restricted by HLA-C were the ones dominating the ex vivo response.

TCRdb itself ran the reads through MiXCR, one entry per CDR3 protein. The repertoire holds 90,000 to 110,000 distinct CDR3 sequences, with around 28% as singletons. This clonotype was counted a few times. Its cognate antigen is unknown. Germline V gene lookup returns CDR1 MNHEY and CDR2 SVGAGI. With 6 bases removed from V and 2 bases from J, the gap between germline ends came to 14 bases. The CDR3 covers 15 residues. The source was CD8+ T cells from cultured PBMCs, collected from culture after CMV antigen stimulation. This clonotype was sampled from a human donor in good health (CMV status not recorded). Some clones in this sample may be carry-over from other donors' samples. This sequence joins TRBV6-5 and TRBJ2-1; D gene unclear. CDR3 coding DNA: TGTGCCAGCAGGGCGGCTAGGACGGCCTACAATGAGCAGTTCTTC. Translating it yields CASRAARTAYNEQFF.